The rows below give T cell receptor beta chains drawn from one sample of a study of PD-1 blockade in classical Hodgkin lymphoma. Repertoires were generated with immunoSEQ multiplex PCR, while TCRdb's copy carries only in-frame clones and drops some. The data contain some 9,200 clones, 60% to 80% of them singletons. The material sequenced was CD4+ T cells from blood, taken at baseline. All receptors come from a human donor with classical Hodgkin lymphoma. Each CDR3 is given with its conserved first and last residue. Clone size, where shown, is once, few, many, or a class for clones that have expanded.

clone_size v_call cdr3_length cdr3_aa
. TRBV6-6 16 CASSYNSMVGNNEQFF
. TRBV2 14 CASSAGLAAETQYF
. TRBV9 15 CASSRSQGAESPLHF
once TRBV21-1 11 CASSNCSEQYF
. TRBV18 14 CASSSDRATGELFF
. TRBV19 16 CASSISPDWGTYEQYF
once TRBV7-9 15 CASSLRQGGTGELFF
once TRBV4-1 15 CASSRLAGGRETQYF
. TRBV5-5 15 CASSDGTGGSYEQYF
. TRBV7-9 15 CASSVERGGTDTQYF
. TRBV18 11 CASSLSYEQYF
. TRBV28 11 CASGVMNTIYF
. TRBV5-6 16 CASSLGPAVNTGELFF
. TRBV13 14 CASSIWTQNTEAFF
once TRBV28 13 CASNLQGSYEQYF
. TRBV7-3 14 CASSLSPNAETQYF
. TRBV19 15 CASSYRDLLDNEQFF
. TRBV28 12 CASTRDMYEQYF
. TRBV5-4 15 CASNPDRTFTGELFF
. TRBV5-1 15 CASSLDGNPYNEQFF
. TRBV5-1 15 CASNYPGLLSYEQYF
. TRBV2 14 CASSETGLGYEQYF
once TRBV25-1 14 CATSTTGANYGYTF
. TRBV30 11 CAWSGASGYTF
. TRBV5-4 15 CASSLPGQVGYEQYF
. TRBV14 18 CASSQEGLAGLGTGELFF
once TRBV5-1 15 CASSLASGRTDTQYF
. TRBV2 13 CASSGGRTDTQYF
once TRBV7-9 17 CASSLGGSYRSGNTIYF
. TRBV10-3 12 CATSTDDEKLFF
. TRBV15 15 CATTRLAAPTDTQYF
. TRBV2 12 CASGGQIYEQYF
. TRBV5-1 17 CASSLVSLAGGKDTQYF
. TRBV7-9 15 CASSLSSGGRETQYF
. TRBV5-4 14 CASSLGQGLNEQFF
few TRBV4-1 18 CASSSRTSGGTSTDTQYF
. TRBV20-1 11 CSASTRSEQFF
. TRBV5-1 17 CASSLWWVGVNTDTQYF
. TRBV7-9 14 CASRLRDSTDTQYF
. TRBV6-5 13 CASSRTGNYGYTF
. TRBV7-9 12 CASSTGAYEQYF
. TRBV6-5 15 CASSIGGVETGELFF
. TRBV9 16 CASSVGWGGISTEAFF
. TRBV2 15 CASSGGRASYNEQFF
. TRBV7-2 13 CASRTGMTDTQYF
. TRBV6-6 13 CASSYSSTYEQYF
few TRBV7-2 14 CASSFRLAGDTQYF